The T cell receptor beta chain under discussion was sequenced for a study of OX40 agonist ivuxolimab in advanced cancers. Across the study: From about 23 to 85 years was the age range, with a mean of around 56 years, and roughly 80% were male. Roughly two fifths of patients had received prior checkpoint inhibitor therapy.

The CDR3 is made up of 16 amino acids. Germline values: CDR1 SGHTA, CDR2 FQGNSA. V dropped 2 bases and J dropped 4 bases, with 17 bases sitting between them. Libraries were prepared by immunoSEQ multiplex PCR; TCRdb keeps only in-frame clonotypes and omits some of them. Altogether tens of thousands of clones are present, 84% being singletons, with the ten largest covering nearly 0.8%. Note on this clone: Its cognate antigen is unknown.

Study-wide findings and caveats: At 0.1 to 3.0 mg/kg and by week 6, clonal expansion occurred in CD4+ and CD8+ blood T cells.

Material: CD4+ or CD8+ T cells sorted from blood, obtained in a trial of the OX40 agonist ivuxolimab. This chain connects TRBV7-2 to TRBJ2-5; D is uncertain. The source of this sequence is an adult with an advanced solid tumor such as melanoma, head and neck, liver or kidney cancer. CDR3 region: CASSLKRAAPGETQYF. The CDR3 bases are TGTGCCAGCAGCTTAAAAAGGGCGGCCCCTGGAGAGACCCAGTACTTC.